These T cell receptor beta chains were read from a single sample in a study of blood T cell repertoires in COVID-19. Method: immunoSEQ multiplex PCR; TCRdb's copy keeps in-frame clones and lacks some. This repertoire shows about 120,000 clones, 65% to 90% found once; its top ten account for 27%. The sample was peripheral blood. Receptor source: a woman older than 75 with acute or convalescent COVID-19. The CDR3 runs from the conserved cysteine through the conserved F or W. Each record gives: clone size, D gene, V gene, J gene, CDR3 protein, CDR3 DNA. A D gene is named only where the DNA matches it firmly. A clone size is listed for some rows: how often the clone was seen (once, few, many), or a class if it is expanded.

clone_size: NA; d_call: NA; v_call: TRBV7-2; j_call: TRBJ1-2; cdr3_aa: CASSSSGRNYGYTF; cdr3_nt: TGTGCCAGCAGCTCATCGGGTCGAAACTATGGCTACACCTTC
clone_size: few; d_call: NA; v_call: TRBV7-8; j_call: TRBJ1-1; cdr3_aa: CASSLTFGYTEAFF; cdr3_nt: TGTGCCAGCAGTTTAACATTCGGGTACACTGAAGCTTTCTTT
clone_size: once; d_call: NA; v_call: TRBV14; j_call: TRBJ1-2; cdr3_aa: CASSQGGGYGYTF; cdr3_nt: TGTGCCAGCAGCCAAGGGGGAGGGTATGGCTACACCTTC
clone_size: once; d_call: NA; v_call: TRBV18; j_call: TRBJ1-5; cdr3_aa: CASKPSQDQPQHF; cdr3_nt: TGTGCCAGCAAGCCTTCACAGGATCAGCCCCAGCATTTT
clone_size: NA; d_call: TRBD1; v_call: TRBV7-2; j_call: TRBJ1-6; cdr3_aa: CASRRTGNSYNSPLHF; cdr3_nt: TGTGCCAGCAGGCGGACAGGGAACTCCTATAATTCACCCCTCCACTTT
clone_size: NA; d_call: NA; v_call: TRBV28; j_call: TRBJ1-5; cdr3_aa: CASSPPGQPQHF; cdr3_nt: TGTGCCAGCAGTCCCCCCGGGCAGCCCCAGCATTTT
clone_size: NA; d_call: NA; v_call: TRBV5-6; j_call: TRBJ2-5; cdr3_aa: CASSLAGQGVETQYF; cdr3_nt: TGTGCCAGCAGCTTGGCGGGACAAGGCGTAGAGACCCAGTACTTC
clone_size: NA; d_call: TRBD2; v_call: TRBV7-7; j_call: TRBJ2-2; cdr3_aa: CASSLGLGGNTGELFF; cdr3_nt: TGTGCTAGCAGCTTGGGACTAGGAGGGAACACCGGGGAGCTGTTTTTT
clone_size: NA; d_call: NA; v_call: TRBV27; j_call: TRBJ1-2; cdr3_aa: CASSDSSLYGYTF; cdr3_nt: TGTGCCAGCAGTGACAGTTCCCTCTATGGCTACACCTTC
clone_size: NA; d_call: NA; v_call: TRBV28; j_call: TRBJ1-3; cdr3_aa: CASSFSGSGNTIYF; cdr3_nt: TGTGCCAGCAGTTTTAGTGGCTCTGGAAACACCATATATTTT
clone_size: NA; d_call: TRBD2; v_call: TRBV7-2; j_call: TRBJ2-5; cdr3_aa: CASSFGGGAGETQYF; cdr3_nt: TGTGCCAGCAGCTTCGGCGGGGGGGCAGGGGAGACCCAGTACTTC
clone_size: few; d_call: TRBD1; v_call: TRBV5-4; j_call: TRBJ1-1; cdr3_aa: CASSLGGQGRGTEAFF; cdr3_nt: TGTGCCAGCAGCTTGGGGGGACAGGGGAGGGGCACTGAAGCTTTCTTT
clone_size: NA; d_call: TRBD1; v_call: TRBV5-6; j_call: TRBJ2-3; cdr3_aa: CASSLRGTGAITDTQYF; cdr3_nt: TGTGCCAGCAGCTTGCGGGGGACAGGGGCTATCACAGATACGCAGTATTTT
clone_size: NA; d_call: TRBD1; v_call: TRBV5-1; j_call: TRBJ1-1; cdr3_aa: CASSLVGTGDLSTEAFF; cdr3_nt: TGCGCCAGCAGCTTGGTTGGGACAGGGGACCTCAGCACTGAAGCTTTCTTT
clone_size: NA; d_call: NA; v_call: TRBV24-1; j_call: TRBJ1-5; cdr3_aa: CATPAVAYSNQPQHF; cdr3_nt: TGTGCCACCCCGGCGGTGGCTTATAGCAATCAGCCCCAGCATTTT
clone_size: NA; d_call: NA; v_call: TRBV6-5; j_call: TRBJ1-2; cdr3_aa: CAASIFLQAPLGYTF; cdr3_nt: TGTGCCGCCAGCATTTTCCTGCAGGCGCCCTTGGGCTACACCTTC
clone_size: NA; d_call: NA; v_call: TRBV27; j_call: TRBJ1-6; cdr3_aa: CASSLFGALHNSPLHF; cdr3_nt: TGTGCCAGCAGTTTATTCGGTGCCCTTCATAATTCACCCCTCCACTTT
clone_size: NA; d_call: NA; v_call: TRBV18; j_call: TRBJ1-1; cdr3_aa: CASSPISRTDTEAFF; cdr3_nt: TGTGCCAGCTCACCAATAAGTAGGACAGACACTGAAGCTTTCTTT
clone_size: NA; d_call: NA; v_call: TRBV14; j_call: TRBJ1-2; cdr3_aa: CASSQGDFYGYTF; cdr3_nt: TGTGCCAGCAGCCAAGGGGACTTCTATGGCTACACCTTC
clone_size: NA; d_call: NA; v_call: TRBV6-5; j_call: TRBJ2-2; cdr3_aa: CATWAEDRNTGELFF; cdr3_nt: TGTGCCACTTGGGCCGAAGACAGAAACACCGGGGAGCTGTTTTTT
clone_size: NA; d_call: NA; v_call: TRBV3-1/TRBV3-2; j_call: TRBJ1-2; cdr3_aa: CASSQRGYYGYTF; cdr3_nt: TGTGCCAGCAGCCAACGTGGCTACTATGGCTACACCTTC
clone_size: NA; d_call: NA; v_call: TRBV28; j_call: TRBJ2-2; cdr3_aa: CASRSPQNTGELFF; cdr3_nt: TGTGCCAGCAGATCCCCCCAGAACACCGGGGAGCTGTTTTTT
clone_size: NA; d_call: TRBD1; v_call: TRBV15; j_call: TRBJ2-2; cdr3_aa: CATSGQGYGELFF; cdr3_nt: TGTGCCACCAGCGGACAGGGCTACGGGGAGCTGTTTTTT
clone_size: NA; d_call: NA; v_call: TRBV12-3/TRBV12-4; j_call: TRBJ1-1; cdr3_aa: CASSPTRGTEAFF; cdr3_nt: TGTGCCAGCAGCCCCACTCGGGGGACTGAAGCTTTCTTT
clone_size: NA; d_call: TRBD1; v_call: TRBV5-1; j_call: TRBJ1-1; cdr3_aa: CASSTRQGVDTEAFF; cdr3_nt: TGCGCCAGCAGCACTCGACAGGGTGTGGACACTGAAGCTTTCTTT
clone_size: NA; d_call: NA; v_call: TRBV11-2; j_call: TRBJ2-1; cdr3_aa: CASTRWENLKNEQFF; cdr3_nt: TGTGCCAGCACCCGTTGGGAGAATTTAAAAAATGAGCAGTTCTTC